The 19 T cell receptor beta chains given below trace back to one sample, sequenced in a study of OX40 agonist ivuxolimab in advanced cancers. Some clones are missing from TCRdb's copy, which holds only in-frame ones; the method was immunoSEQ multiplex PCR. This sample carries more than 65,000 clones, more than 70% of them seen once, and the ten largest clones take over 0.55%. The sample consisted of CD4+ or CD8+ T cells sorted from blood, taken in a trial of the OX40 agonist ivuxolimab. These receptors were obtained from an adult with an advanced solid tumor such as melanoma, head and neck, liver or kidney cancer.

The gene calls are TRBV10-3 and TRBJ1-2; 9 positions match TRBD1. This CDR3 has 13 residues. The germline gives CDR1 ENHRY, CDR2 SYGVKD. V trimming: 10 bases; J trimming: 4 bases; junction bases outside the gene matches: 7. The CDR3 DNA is TGTGCCACGAGGGACAGGGCTAGCTATGGCTACACCTTC. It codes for CATRDRASYGYTF.

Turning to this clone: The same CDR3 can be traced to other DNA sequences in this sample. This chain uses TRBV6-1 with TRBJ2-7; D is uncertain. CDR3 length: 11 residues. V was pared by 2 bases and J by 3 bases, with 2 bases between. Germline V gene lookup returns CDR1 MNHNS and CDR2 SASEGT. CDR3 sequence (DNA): TGTGCCAGCAGTGAACGCTACGAGCAGTACTTC. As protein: CASSERYEQYF.

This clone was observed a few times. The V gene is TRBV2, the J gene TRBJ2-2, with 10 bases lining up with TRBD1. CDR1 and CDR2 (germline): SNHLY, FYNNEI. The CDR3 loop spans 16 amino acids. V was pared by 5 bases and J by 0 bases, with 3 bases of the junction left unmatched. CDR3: CASSRDRGSNTGELFF. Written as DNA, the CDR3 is TGTGCCAGCAGTCGGGACAGGGGCTCGAACACCGGGGAGCTGTTTTTT.

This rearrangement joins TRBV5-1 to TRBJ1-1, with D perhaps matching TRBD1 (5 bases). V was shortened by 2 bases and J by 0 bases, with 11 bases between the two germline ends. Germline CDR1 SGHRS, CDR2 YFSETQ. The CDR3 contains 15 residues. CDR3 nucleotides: TGCGCCAGCAGCTTCGGTTGGGGGGTGAACACTGAAGCTTTCTTT. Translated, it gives CASSFGWGVNTEAFF.

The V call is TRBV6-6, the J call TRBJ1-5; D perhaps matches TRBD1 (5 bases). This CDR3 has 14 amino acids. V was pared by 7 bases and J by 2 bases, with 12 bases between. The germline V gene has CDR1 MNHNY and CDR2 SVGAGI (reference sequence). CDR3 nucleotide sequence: TGTGCCAGCACCTTAGGGGAGGGCAATCAGCCCCAGCATTTT. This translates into CASTLGEGNQPQHF.

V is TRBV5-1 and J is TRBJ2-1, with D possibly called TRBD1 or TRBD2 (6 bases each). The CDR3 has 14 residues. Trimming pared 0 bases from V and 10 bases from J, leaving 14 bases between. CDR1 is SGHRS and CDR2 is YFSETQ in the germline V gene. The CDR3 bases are TGCGCCAGCAGCTTGGGGACCGAGGGGGGAGAGCAGTTCTTC. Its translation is CASSLGTEGGEQFF.

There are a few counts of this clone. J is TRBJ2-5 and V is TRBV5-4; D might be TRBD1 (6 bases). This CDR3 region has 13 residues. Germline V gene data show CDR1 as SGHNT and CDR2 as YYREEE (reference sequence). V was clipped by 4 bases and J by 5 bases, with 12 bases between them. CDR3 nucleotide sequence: TGTGCCAGCAGCGAAACAGGGTCTGAGACCCAGTACTTC. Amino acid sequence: CASSETGSETQYF.

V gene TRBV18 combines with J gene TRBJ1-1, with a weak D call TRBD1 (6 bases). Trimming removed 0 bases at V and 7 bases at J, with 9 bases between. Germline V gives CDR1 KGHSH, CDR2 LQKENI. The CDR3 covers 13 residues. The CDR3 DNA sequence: TGTGCCAGCTCACCACCGATGGACAGTGAAGCTTTCTTT. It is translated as CASSPPMDSEAFF.

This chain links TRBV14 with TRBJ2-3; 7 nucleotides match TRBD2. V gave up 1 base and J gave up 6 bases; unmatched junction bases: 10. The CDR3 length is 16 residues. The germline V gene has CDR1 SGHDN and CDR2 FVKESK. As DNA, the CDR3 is TGTGCCAGCAGCCAAGTCGGGGGGAACCCTGTTGATACGCAGTATTTT. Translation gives CASSQVGGNPVDTQYF.

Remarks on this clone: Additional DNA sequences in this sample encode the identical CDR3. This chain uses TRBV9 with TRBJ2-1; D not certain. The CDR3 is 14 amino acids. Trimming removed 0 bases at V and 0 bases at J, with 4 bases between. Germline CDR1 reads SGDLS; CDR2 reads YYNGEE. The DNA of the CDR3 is TGTGCCAGCAGCGTAGTCTCCTCCTACAATGAGCAGTTCTTC. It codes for CASSVVSSYNEQFF.

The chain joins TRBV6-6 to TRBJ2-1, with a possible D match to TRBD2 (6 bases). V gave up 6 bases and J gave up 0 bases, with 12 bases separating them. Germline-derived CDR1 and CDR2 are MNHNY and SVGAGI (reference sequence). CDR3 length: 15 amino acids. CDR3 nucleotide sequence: TGTGCCAGCAGGGAGGGACGGAGCTCCTACAATGAGCAGTTCTTC. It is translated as CASREGRSSYNEQFF.

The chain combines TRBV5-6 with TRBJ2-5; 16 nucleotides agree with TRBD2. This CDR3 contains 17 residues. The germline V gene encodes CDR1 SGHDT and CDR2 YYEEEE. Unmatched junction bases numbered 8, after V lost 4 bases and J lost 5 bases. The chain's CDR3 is CASSLGLAGGKSETQYF. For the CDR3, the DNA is TGTGCCAGCAGCCTGGGACTAGCGGGGGGGAAGAGTGAGACCCAGTACTTC.

CDR3 protein: CASSLATVADTQYF. The CDR3, as DNA: TGCGCCAGCAGCTTGGCGACAGTCGCGGATACGCAGTATTTT. The chain carries TRBV5-1 and TRBJ2-3, with D perhaps matching TRBD1 (5 bases). Germline V gene data show CDR1 as SGHRS and CDR2 as YFSETQ. This CDR3 contains 14 residues. The V gene lost 0 bases and the J gene lost 6 bases, with 11 bases spanning the gap.

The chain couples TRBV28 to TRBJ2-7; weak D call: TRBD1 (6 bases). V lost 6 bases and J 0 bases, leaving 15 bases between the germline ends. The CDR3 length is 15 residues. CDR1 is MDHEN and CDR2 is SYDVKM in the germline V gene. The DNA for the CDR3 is TGTGCCAGCAGGCCAATAAGGGGGTCCTCCTACGAGCAGTACTTC. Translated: CASRPIRGSSYEQYF.

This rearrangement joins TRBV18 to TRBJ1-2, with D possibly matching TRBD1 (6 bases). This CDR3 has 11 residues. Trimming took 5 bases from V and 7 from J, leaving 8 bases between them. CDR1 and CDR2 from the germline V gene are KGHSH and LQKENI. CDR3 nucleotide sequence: TGTGCCAGCTCAACGACAGGTGGCTACACCTTC. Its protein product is CASSTTGGYTF. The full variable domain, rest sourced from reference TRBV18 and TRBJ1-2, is NAGVMQNPRHLVRRRGQEARLRCSPMKGHSHVYWYRQLPEEGLKFMVYLQKENIIDESGMPKERFSAEFPKEGPSILRIQQVVRGDSAAYFCASSTTGGYTFGSGTRLTVV.

The CDR3 DNA reads as TGTGCCAGCAGCTTAAGTACTAGTCCCTACAATGAGCAGTTCTTC. It encodes CASSLSTSPYNEQFF. The genes are TRBV11-3 and TRBJ2-1; the D gene is possibly TRBD2 (5 bases). There are 15 residues in the CDR3. V shed 2 bases and J shed 2 bases, with 10 bases lying between them. Germline lookup yields CDR1 SGHNT and CDR2 YENEEA.

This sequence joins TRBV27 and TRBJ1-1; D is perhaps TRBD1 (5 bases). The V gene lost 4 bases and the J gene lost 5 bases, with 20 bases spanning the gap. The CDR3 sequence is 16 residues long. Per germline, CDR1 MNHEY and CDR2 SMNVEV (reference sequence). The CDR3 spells CASSWGPYISGTEAFF. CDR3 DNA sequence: TGTGCCAGCAGTTGGGGCCCATACATATCAGGGACTGAAGCTTTCTTT.

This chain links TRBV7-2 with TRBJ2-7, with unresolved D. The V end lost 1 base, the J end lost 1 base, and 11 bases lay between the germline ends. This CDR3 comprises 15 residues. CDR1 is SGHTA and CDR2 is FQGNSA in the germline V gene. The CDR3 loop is CASSLDSPTSYEQYF. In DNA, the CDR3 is TGTGCCAGCAGCTTAGACAGCCCGACATCCTACGAGCAGTACTTC.

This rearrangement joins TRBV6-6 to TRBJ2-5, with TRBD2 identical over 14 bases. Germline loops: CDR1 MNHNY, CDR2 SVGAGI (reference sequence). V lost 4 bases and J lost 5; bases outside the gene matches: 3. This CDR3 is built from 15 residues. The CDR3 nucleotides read TGTGCCAGCAGTTTAGGACTAGCGGGGGGTGAGACCCAGTACTTC. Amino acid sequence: CASSLGLAGGETQYF.